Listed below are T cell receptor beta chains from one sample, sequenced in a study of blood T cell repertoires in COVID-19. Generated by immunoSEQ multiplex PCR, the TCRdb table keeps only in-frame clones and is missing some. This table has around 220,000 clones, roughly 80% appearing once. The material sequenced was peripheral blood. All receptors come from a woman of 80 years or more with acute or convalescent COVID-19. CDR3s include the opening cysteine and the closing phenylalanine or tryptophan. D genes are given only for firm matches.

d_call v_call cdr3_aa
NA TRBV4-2 CASSPLGGVETQYF
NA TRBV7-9 CASSLVVGVLTNEKLFF
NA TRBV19 CASTQGTDSNQPQHF
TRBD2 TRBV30 CAWSTGEGAKNIQYF
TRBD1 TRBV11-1 CASSRTGQATDTQYF
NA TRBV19 CASTTLWDKKLPPPSYEQYF
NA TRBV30 CAWTLGDIYGYTF
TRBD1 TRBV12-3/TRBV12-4 CASSFGTVYGYTF
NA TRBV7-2 CASSFAGNTEAFF
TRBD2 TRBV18 CASSPSGTSTYEQYF
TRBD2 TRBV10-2 CASSEWLAGGSNEQFF
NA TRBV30 CAWRGRTNYGYTF
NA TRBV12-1 CASSAPPSDRDKYGYTF
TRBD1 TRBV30 CAWSAGTGSQPQHF
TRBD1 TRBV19 CASSIGDSQETQYF
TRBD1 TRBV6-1 CASSTEGQSYGYTF
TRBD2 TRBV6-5 CASSYGAGVREQFF
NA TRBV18 CASSPRGENTEAFF
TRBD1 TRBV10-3 CAISGALGQGASYEQYF
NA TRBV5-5 CASSLKGGYGYTF
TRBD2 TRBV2 CASSGTSGTTGELFF
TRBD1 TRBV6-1 CASSEIGGTGPQETQYF
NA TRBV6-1 CASSEAQGLYAYGYTF
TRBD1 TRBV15 CATSRVHPGQGGYGYTF
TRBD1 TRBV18 CASSQDLQGNGYTF
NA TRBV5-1 CASSLEPGDTGELFF
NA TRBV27 CASRPWGVVGNQPQHF
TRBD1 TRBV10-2 CAATGDRGLRSSYEQYF
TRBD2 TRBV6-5 CASRNEREAGELFF